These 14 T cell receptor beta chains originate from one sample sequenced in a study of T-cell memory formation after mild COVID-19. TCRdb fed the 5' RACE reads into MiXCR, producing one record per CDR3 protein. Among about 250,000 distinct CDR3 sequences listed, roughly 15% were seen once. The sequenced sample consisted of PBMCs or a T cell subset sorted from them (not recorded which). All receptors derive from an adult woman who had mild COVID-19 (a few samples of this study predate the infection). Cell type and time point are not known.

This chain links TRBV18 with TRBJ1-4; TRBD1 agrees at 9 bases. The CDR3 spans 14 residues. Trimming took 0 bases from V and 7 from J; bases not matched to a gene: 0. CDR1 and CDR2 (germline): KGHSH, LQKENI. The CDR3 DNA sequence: TGTGCCAGCTCACCACCGGGACAGGGTGAAAAACTGTTTTTT. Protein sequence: CASSPPGQGEKLFF.

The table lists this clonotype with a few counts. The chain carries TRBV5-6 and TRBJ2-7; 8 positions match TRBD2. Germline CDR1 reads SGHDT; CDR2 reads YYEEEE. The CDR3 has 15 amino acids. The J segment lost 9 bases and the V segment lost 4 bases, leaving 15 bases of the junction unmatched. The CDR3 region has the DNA TGTGCCAGCAGCGGCAGAGCGGGAGTCCTTCGCGGGCAGTACTTC. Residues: CASSGRAGVLRGQYF.

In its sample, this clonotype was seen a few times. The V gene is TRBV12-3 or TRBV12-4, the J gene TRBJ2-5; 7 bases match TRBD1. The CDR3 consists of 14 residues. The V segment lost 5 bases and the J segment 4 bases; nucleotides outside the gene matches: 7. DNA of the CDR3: TGTGCCAGCAGTCCTCGACAGGGCGGAGAGACCCAGTACTTC. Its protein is CASSPRQGGETQYF.

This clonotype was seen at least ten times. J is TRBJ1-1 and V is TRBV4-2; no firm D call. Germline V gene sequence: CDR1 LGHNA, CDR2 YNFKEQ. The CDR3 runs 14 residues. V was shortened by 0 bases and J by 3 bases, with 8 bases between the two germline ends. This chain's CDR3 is CASSQDPLHTEAFF. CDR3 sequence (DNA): TGTGCCAGCAGCCAAGACCCCTTACACACTGAAGCTTTCTTT.

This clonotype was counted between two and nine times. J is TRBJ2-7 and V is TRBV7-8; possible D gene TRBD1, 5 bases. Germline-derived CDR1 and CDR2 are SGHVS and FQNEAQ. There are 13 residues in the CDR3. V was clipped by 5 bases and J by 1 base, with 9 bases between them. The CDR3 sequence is CASSNRRSYEQYF. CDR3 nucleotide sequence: TGTGCCAGCAGCAACAGGCGGTCCTACGAGCAGTACTTC.

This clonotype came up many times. CDR3 DNA: TGTGCCAGCAGCTTGGCTAGCGGGGGGGGAGACAATGAGCAGTTCTTC. This gives the protein CASSLASGGGDNEQFF. This chain connects TRBV7-2 to TRBJ2-1; 12 nucleotides agree with TRBD2. The CDR3 has 16 residues. After removal of 3 bases from V and 5 bases from J, the junction contained 5 bases not matched to a gene. In germline, CDR1 is SGHTA, CDR2 FQGNSA. The full variable domain, completed using reference TRBV7-2 and TRBJ2-1, is GAGVSQSPSNKVTEKGKDVELRCDPISGHTALYWYRQSLGQGLEFLIYFQGNSAPDKSGLPSDRFSAERTGGSVSTLTIQRTQQEDSAVYLCASSLASGGGDNEQFFGPGTRLTVL.

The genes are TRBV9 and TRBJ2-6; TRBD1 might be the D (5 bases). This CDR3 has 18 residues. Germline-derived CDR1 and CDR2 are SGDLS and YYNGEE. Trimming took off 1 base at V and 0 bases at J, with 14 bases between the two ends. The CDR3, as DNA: TGTGCCAGCAGCGTAAGCTGGGGCCCTGTCTCTGGGGCCAACGTCCTGACTTTC. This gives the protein CASSVSWGPVSGANVLTF.

The CDR3 bases are TGTGCCAGCAGCTGGGCCCGGGGGGGAGGGCTAGCTCCGCAGTATTTT. It translates to CASSWARGGGLAPQYF. The chain has TRBV27 and TRBJ2-3; 8 bases agree with TRBD2. This CDR3 contains 16 residues. Trimming cost V 6 bases and J 10 bases; bases outside gene matches: 18. Germline V gives CDR1 MNHEY, CDR2 SMNVEV (reference sequence).

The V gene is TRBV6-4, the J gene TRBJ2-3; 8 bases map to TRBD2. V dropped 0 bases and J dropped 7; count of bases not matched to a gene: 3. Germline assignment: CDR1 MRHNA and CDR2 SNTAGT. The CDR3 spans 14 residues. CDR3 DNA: TGTGCCAGCAGTGACTCCGGGGGGGCAAATACGCAGTATTTT. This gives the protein CASSDSGGANTQYF.

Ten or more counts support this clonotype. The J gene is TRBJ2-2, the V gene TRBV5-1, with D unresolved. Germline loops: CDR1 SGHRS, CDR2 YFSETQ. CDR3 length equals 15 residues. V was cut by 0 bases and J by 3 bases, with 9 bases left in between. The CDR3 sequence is CASSLGGRDTGELFF. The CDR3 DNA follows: TGCGCCAGCAGCTTGGGCGGAAGGGACACCGGGGAGCTGTTTTTT.

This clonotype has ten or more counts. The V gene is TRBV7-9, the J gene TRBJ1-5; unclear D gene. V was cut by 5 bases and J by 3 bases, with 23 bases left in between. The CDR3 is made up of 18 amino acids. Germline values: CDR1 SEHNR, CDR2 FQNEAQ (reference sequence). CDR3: CASSPDGGLAVANQPQHF. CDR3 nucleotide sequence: TGTGCCAGCAGCCCGGATGGAGGTCTAGCGGTTGCCAATCAGCCCCAGCATTTT.

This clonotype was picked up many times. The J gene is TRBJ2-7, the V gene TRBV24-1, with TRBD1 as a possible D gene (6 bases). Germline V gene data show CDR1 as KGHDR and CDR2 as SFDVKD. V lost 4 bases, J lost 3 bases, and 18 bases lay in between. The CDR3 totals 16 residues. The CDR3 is CATSESGTTTVYEQYF. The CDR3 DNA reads TGTGCCACCAGTGAATCCGGGACAACTACTGTCTACGAGCAGTACTTC.

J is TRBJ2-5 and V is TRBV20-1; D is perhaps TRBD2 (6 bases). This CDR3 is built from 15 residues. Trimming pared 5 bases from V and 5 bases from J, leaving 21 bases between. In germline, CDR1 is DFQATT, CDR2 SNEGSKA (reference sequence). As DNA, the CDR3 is TGCAGTGCTCCGCGGACGTTGCGGGGTGGGGAGACCCAGTACTTC. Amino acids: CSAPRTLRGGETQYF.

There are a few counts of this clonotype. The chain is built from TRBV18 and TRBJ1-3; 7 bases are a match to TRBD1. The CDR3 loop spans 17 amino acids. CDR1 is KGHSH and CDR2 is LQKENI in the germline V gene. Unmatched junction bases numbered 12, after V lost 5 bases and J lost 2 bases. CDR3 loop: CASSFVQGIGPGNTIYF. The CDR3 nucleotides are TGTGCCAGCTCATTTGTACAGGGGATCGGGCCTGGAAACACCATATATTTT.